This paragraph reports one T cell receptor beta chain. The clone's antigen remains unknown. One base away there is no much larger clone; base qualities are not given. The record originates from a study of OX40 agonist ivuxolimab in advanced cancers. Describing the broader study: Ivuxolimab was a fully human IgG2 agonistic monoclonal antibody targeting the costimulatory receptor OX40 (CD134). Intravenous ivuxolimab was administered to patients every 2 weeks at six dose levels: 0.01, 0.1, 0.3, 1.5, 3 and 10 mg/kg. Among the 52 dose-escalation patients, some 20 had hepatocellular carcinoma, around 15 melanoma, 9 renal cell carcinoma and 9 head and neck cancer. The dose-escalation cohort was 82.7% male with a mean age of roughly 60 years, ranging from about 20 to 80. Prior anti-PD-1, anti-PD-L1 or anti-CTLA-4 therapy was permitted, and approximately 42% of dose-escalation patients had received checkpoint inhibitors. Three dose-escalation patients achieved partial responses, one with hepatocellular carcinoma and two with cutaneous melanoma. The purpose of peripheral TCRbeta sequencing was to test whether ivuxolimab changed TCR sequence diversity and led to clonal T-cell expansion. The paper reports the monotherapy dose-escalation portion (N of about 54 patients) of the phase I ivuxolimab trial.

The paper's findings and limits, for the study overall: Antigen specificity was not determined for the clonally expanded peripheral T cells. Clonal expansion of both CD4+ and CD8+ blood T cells was observed from baseline to week 6 at doses 0.1 to 3.0 mg/kg. In the 0.1-3.0 mg/kg groups, partial responders were among the patients with the lowest normalized peripheral clonal expansion, particularly in CD8+ T cells. Low levels of normalized T-cell clonal expansion were also shown by some nonresponding patients. After ivuxolimab, more expanded clones were found on average in CD8+ T cells than in CD4+ T cells.

CDR3 length: 13 amino acids, cysteine to phenylalanine. The retained sequence is limited to the CDR3, 39 bases, with the frame set at the first base. CDR1 is given as MNHNS and CDR2 as SASEGT, both from the germline V gene. A distance of 6 bases separates the germline ends of V and J, which lose 2 bases and 1 base respectively. Patients with autoimmune disease history or receiving systemic immunosuppression were excluded from the trial. Peripheral blood for TCR sequencing was collected from all dose cohorts at baseline, on cycle 4 day 1, and on cycle 7 day 1. The samples were taken from a phase I, first-in-human, multicenter, open-label dose-escalation trial of ivuxolimab. Adults with locally advanced or metastatic head and neck squamous cell, hepatocellular, melanoma or renal cell carcinoma were enrolled in the trial. CD4+ and CD8+ T cells were sorted separately from peripheral blood before TCR sequencing.

For sequencing of the TCRbeta CDR3 region, genomic DNA was extracted from the sorted cells. The immunoSEQ Assay was used to sequence the TCRbeta CDR3 regions. The immuneACCESS repertoire file appears here via TCRdb, limited to in-frame rearrangements. These files lack a portion of the clones; in checked studies, under half of the deficit traces to unresolved V genes, and the cause of the others is not known. The sample data list about 65,000 clones, and roughly nine tenths of these were observed just once. The ten top clones hold approximately 1.1% of the sample. The V gene is TRBV6-1 and the J gene is TRBJ2-7; the D gene is unclear. This sequence originates from an adult with an advanced solid tumor such as melanoma, head and neck, liver or kidney cancer. Sequencing was performed on CD4+ or CD8+ T cells sorted from blood, taken in a trial of the OX40 agonist ivuxolimab. The bases read TGTGCCAGCAGTGAACCCCAGTCCTACGAGCAGTACTTC. Its translation is CASSEPQSYEQYF.